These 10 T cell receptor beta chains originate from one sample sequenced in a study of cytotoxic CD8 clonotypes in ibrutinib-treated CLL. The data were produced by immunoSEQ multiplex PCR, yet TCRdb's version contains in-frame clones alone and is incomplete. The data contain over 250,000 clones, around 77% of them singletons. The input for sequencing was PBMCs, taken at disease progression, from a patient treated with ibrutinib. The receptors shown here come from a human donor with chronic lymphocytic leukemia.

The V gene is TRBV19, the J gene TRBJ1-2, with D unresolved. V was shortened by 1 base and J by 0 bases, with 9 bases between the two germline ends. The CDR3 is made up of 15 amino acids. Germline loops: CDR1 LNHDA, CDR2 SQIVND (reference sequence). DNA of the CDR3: TGTGCCAGTAGTATAGCGGACGGAGCTAACTATGGCTACACCTTC. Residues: CASSIADGANYGYTF.

CDR3 in DNA: TGTGCCATCAGCGTTGCAGGGCTTACTGAAGCTTTCTTT. Translation gives CAISVAGLTEAFF. J is TRBJ1-1 and V is TRBV10-3; TRBD1 might be the D (5 bases). The CDR3 is made up of 13 amino acids. Trimming cost V 6 bases and J 5 bases, with 13 bases left between them. CDR1 and CDR2 (germline): ENHRY, SYGVKD.

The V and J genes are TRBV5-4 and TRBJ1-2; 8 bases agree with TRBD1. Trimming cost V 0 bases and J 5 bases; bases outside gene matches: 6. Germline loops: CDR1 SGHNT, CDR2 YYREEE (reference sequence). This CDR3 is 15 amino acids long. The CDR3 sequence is CASSLGPGGSYGYTF. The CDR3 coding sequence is TGTGCCAGCAGCTTGGGGCCAGGGGGCTCATATGGCTACACCTTC.

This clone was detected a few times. The CDR3 DNA is TGTGCCATCAGTGATCCGGGTCGGGAGCAGTACTTC. Amino acids: CAISDPGREQYF. The chain carries TRBV10-3 and TRBJ2-7, with D unclear. CDR1 is ENHRY, CDR2 SYGVKD, per germline. V was pared by 3 bases and J by 7 bases, with 10 bases between. The CDR3 contains 12 residues.

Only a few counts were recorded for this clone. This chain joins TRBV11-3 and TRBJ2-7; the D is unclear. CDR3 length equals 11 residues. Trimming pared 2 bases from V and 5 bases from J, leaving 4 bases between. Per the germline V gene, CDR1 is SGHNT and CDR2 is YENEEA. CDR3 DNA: TGTGCCAGCAGCTTAAAGAACGAGCAGTACTTC. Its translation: CASSLKNEQYF. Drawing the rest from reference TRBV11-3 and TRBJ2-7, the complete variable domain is EAGVVQSPRYKIIEKKQPVAFWCNPISGHNTLYWYLQNLGQGPELLIRYENEEAVDDSQLPKDRFSAERLKGVDSTLKIQPAELGDSAVYLCASSLKNEQYFGPGTRLTVT.

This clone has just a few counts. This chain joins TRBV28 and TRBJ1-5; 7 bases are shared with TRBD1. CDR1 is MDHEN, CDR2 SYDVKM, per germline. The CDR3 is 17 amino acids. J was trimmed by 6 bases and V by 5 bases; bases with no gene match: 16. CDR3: CASSPVRHRGEFQPQHF. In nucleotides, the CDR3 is TGTGCCAGCAGTCCCGTGAGGCACAGGGGCGAATTTCAGCCCCAGCATTTT.

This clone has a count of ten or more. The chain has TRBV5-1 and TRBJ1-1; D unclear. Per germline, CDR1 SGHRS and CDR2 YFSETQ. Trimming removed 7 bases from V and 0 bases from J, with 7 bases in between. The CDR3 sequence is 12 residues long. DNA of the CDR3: TGCGCCAGCCGACGGATGAACACTGAAGCTTTCTTT. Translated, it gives CASRRMNTEAFF.

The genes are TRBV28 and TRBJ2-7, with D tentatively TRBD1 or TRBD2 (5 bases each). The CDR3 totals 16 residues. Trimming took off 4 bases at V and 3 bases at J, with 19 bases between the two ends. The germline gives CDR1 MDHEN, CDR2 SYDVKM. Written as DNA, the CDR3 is TGTGCCAGCAGTTCGTCCACCGGGACGTCCGTCTACGAGCAGTACTTC. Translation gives CASSSSTGTSVYEQYF.

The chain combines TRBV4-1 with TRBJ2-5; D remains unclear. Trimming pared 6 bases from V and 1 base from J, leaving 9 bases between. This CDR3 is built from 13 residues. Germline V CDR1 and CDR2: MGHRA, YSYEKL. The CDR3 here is CASSLSIQETQYF. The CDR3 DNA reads TGCGCCAGCAGTTTGTCGATCCAAGAGACCCAGTACTTC.

The CDR3: CASSFNPGQGKYEQYF. As DNA, the CDR3 is TGTGCCAGCAGCTTTAATCCGGGACAGGGGAAGTACGAGCAGTACTTC. The chain employs TRBV7-2 and TRBJ2-7, with 10 bases matching TRBD1. V lost 3 bases to trimming and J lost 4 bases; unmatched junction nucleotides: 9. The CDR3 has 16 amino acids. Germline loops: CDR1 SGHTA, CDR2 FQGNSA.